The source of this T cell receptor (beta chain) is a study of identical twins. TCRdb reprocessed the 5' RACE reads via MiXCR and lists one record per CDR3 protein. The repertoire consists of about 720,000 distinct CDR3 sequences, with 8.6% occurring once and the leading ten covering 0.85% to 1%. V shed 2 bases, J shed 0 bases, and the junction held 4 bases outside the gene matches. The CDR3 sequence is 16 residues long. In germline, CDR1 is MDHEN, CDR2 SYDVKM. This sample also belongs to another study, concerning yellow fever vaccine responses in identical twins. This second study says: The authors reported partly convergent, partly personalized vaccine responses in identical twins.

This sequence joins TRBV28 and TRBJ2-7, with TRBD1 matching over 10 bases. Sequencing was done on a sample of PBMCs. This TCR came from a woman aged 18-30 years in good health. The CDR3 here is CASSLRGTGVSYEQYF. In DNA form, the CDR3 reads TGTGCCAGCAGTTTAAGAGGGACAGGGGTCTCCTACGAGCAGTACTTC. Together with reference TRBV28 and TRBJ2-7, the CDR3 gives the full variable domain: DVKVTQSSRYLVKRTGEKVFLECVQDMDHENMFWYRQDPGLGLRLIYFSYDVKMKEKGDIPEGYSVSREKKERFSLILESASTNQTSMYLCASSLRGTGVSYEQYFGPGTRLTVT.